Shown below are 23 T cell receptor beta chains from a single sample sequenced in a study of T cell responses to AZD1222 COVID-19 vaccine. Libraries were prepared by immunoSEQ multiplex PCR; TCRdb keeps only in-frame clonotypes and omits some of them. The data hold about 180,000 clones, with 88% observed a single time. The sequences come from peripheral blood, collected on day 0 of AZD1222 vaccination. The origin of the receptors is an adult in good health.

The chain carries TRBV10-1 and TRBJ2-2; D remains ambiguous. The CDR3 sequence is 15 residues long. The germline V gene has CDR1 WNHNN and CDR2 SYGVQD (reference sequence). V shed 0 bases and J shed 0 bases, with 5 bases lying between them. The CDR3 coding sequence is TGCGCCAGCAGTGAGTCCACTACGAACACCGGGGAGCTGTTTTTT. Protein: CASSESTTNTGELFF.

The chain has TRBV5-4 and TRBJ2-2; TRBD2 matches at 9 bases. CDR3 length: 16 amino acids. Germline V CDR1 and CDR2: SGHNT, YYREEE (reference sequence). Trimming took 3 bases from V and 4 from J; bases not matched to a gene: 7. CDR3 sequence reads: CASSSGGRAGTGELFF. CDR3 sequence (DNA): TGTGCCAGCAGCTCCGGCGGGAGGGCCGGCACCGGGGAGCTGTTTTTT. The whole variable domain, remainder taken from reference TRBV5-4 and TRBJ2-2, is ETGVTQSPTHLIKTRGQQVTLRCSSQSGHNTVSWYQQALGQGPQFIFQYYREEENGRGNFPPRFSGLQFPNYSSELNVNALELDDSALYLCASSSGGRAGTGELFFGEGSRLTVL.

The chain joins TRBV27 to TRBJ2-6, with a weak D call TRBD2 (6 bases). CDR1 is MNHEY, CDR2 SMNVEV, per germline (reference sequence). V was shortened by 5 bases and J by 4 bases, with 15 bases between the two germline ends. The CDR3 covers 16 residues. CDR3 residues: CASSLARFSGANVLTF. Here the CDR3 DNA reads TGTGCCAGCAGTCTAGCGAGGTTTTCAGGGGCCAACGTCCTGACTTTC.

The CDR3 DNA sequence: TGTGCCAGCAGTGACCCGGGACAGTTGACACCCCTCCACTTT. Encoded protein: CASSDPGQLTPLHF. V and J are TRBV25-1 and TRBJ1-6; 7 positions agree with TRBD1. V lost 3 bases to trimming and J lost 11 bases; unmatched junction nucleotides: 7. The germline CDR1 and CDR2 sequences are MGHDK and SYGVNS. The CDR3 contains 14 residues. The full variable domain, in which reference TRBV25-1 and TRBJ1-6 provide the parts outside the CDR3, is EADIYQTPRYLVIGTGKKITLECSQTMGHDKMYWYQQDPGMELHLIHYSYGVNSTEKGDLSSESTVSRIRTEHFPLTLESARPSHTSQYLCASSDPGQLTPLHFGNGTRLTVT.

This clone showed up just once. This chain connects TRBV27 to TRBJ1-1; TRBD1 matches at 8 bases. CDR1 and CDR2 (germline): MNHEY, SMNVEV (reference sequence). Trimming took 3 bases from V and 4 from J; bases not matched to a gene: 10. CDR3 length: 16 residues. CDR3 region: CASSFPRQGLSTEAFF. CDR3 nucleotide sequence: TGTGCCAGCAGTTTTCCTAGACAGGGGCTTTCCACTGAAGCTTTCTTT.

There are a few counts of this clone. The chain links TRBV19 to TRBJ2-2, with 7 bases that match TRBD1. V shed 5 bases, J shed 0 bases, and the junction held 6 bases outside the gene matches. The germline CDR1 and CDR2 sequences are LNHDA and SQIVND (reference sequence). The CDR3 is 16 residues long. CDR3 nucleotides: TGTGCCAGTAGTTCGTACAGGGGCGCGAACACCGGGGAGCTGTTTTTT. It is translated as CASSSYRGANTGELFF.

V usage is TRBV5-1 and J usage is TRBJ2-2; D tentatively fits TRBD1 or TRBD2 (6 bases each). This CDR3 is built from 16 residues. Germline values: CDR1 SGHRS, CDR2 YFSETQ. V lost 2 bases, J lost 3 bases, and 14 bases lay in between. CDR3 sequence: CASSFFRRGDTGELFF. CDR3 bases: TGCGCCAGCAGCTTTTTTAGGAGGGGGGACACCGGGGAGCTGTTTTTT.

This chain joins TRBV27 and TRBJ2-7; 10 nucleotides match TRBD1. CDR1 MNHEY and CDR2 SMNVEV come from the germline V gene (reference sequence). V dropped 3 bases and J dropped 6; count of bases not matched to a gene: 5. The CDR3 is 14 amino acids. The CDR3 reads CASSFRDRGGEQYF. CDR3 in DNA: TGTGCCAGCAGTTTCCGGGACAGGGGTGGCGAGCAGTACTTC.

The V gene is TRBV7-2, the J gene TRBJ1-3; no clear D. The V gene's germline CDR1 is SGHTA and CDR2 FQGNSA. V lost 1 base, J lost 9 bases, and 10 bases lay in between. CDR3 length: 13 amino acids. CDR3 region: CASSLVPGRTIYF. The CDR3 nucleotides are TGTGCCAGCAGCTTAGTGCCCGGACGCACCATATATTTT.

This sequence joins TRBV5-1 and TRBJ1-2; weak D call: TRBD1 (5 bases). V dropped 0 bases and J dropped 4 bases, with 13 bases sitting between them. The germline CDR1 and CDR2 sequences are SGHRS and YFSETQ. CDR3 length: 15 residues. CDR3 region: CASSLGGDGSYGYTF. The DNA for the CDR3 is TGCGCCAGCAGCTTGGGTGGGGACGGGAGCTATGGCTACACCTTC.

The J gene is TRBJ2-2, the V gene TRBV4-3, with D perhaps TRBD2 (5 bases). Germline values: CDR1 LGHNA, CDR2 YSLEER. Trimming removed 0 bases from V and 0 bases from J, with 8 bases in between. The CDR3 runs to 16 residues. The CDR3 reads CASSQDGGANTGELFF. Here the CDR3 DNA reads TGCGCCAGCAGCCAAGATGGAGGCGCGAACACCGGGGAGCTGTTTTTT.

For the CDR3, the DNA is TGTGCCAGCAGCTACCCCAGGGGGCGCGACTATGGCTACACCTTC. Protein sequence: CASSYPRGRDYGYTF. The V and J genes are TRBV6-1 and TRBJ1-2, with TRBD1 matching 8 bases. The CDR3 totals 15 residues. The trim removed 6 bases at V and 3 bases at J, leaving 9 bases unmatched. Germline V lookup: CDR1 MNHNS, CDR2 SASEGT.

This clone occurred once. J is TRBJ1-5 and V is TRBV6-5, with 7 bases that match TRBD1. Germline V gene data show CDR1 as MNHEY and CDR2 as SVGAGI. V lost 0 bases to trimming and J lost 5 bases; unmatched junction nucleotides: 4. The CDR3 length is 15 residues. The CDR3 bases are TGTGCCAGCAGTTACTCAGGGGGCTTGGATCAGCCCCAGCATTTT. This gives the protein CASSYSGGLDQPQHF.

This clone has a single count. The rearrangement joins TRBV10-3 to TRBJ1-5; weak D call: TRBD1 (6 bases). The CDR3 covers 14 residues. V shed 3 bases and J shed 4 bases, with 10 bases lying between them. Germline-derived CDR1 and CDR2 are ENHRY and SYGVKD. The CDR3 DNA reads TGTGCCATCAGTGATCAGGGGTCGAATCAGCCCCAGCATTTT. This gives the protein CAISDQGSNQPQHF.

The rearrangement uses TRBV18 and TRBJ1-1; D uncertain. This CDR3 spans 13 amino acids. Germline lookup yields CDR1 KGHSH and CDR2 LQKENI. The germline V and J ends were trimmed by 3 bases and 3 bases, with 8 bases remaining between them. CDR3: CASSPRVDTEAFF. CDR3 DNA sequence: TGTGCCAGCTCACCCCGGGTGGACACTGAAGCTTTCTTT.

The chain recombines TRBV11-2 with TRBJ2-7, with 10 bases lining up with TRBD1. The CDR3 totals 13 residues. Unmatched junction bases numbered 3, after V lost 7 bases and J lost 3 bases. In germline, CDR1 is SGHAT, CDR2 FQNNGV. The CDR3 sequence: CASIRTGGYEQYF. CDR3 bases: TGTGCCAGCATCCGGACAGGGGGCTACGAGCAGTACTTC.

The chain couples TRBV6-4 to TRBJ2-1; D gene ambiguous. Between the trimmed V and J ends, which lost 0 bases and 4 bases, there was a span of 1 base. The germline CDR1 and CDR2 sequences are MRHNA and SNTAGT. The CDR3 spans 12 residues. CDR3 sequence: CASSDSYNEQFF. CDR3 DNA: TGTGCCAGCAGTGACTCATACAATGAGCAGTTCTTC.

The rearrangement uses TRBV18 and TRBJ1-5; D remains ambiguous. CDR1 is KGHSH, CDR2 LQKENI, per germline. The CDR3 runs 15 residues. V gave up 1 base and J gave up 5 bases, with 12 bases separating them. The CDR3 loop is CASSPQRTDHQPQHF. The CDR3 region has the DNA TGTGCCAGCTCACCACAGAGGACCGACCATCAGCCCCAGCATTTT.

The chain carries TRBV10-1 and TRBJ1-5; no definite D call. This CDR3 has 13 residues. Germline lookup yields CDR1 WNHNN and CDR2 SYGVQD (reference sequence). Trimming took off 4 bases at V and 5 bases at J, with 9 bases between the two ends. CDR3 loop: CASSAGEDQPQHF. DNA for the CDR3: TGCGCCAGCAGTGCTGGGGAGGATCAGCCCCAGCATTTT.

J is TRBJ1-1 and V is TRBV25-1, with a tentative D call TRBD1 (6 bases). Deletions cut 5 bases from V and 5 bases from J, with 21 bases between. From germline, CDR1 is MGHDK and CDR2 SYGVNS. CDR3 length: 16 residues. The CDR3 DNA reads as TGTGCCAGCAGTAAAACCTTAGGGGGTTCTGAGACTGAAGCTTTCTTT. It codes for CASSKTLGGSETEAFF.

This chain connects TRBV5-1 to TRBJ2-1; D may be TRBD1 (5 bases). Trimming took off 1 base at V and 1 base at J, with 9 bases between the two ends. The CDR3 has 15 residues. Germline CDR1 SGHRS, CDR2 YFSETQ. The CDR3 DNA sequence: TGCGCCAGCAGCTTGACCCAGGGATCCTACAATGAGCAGTTCTTC. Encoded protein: CASSLTQGSYNEQFF.

The CDR3 coding sequence is TGTGCCTGGACGGGATCGGGAGACAGGGCCTTCTTC. Translating it yields CAWTGSGDRAFF. This chain links TRBV30 with TRBJ2-1; perhaps TRBD1 as D (7 bases). The CDR3 is made up of 12 amino acids. Germline CDR1 is GTSNPN and CDR2 is SVGIG (reference sequence). With 4 bases removed from V and 16 bases from J, the gap between germline ends came to 20 bases. Looking up the rest from reference TRBV30 and TRBJ2-1 gives the full variable domain: SQTIHQWPATLVQPVGSPLSLECTVEGTSNPNLYWYRQAAGRGLQLLFYSVGIGQISSEVPQNLSASRPQDRQFILSSKKLLLSDSGFYLCAWTGSGDRAFFGPGTRLTVL.

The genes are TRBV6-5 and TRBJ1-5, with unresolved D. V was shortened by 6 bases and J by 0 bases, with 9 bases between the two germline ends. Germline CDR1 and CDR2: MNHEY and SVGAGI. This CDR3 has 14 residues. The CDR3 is CASRDRDSNQPQHF. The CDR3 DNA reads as TGTGCCAGCAGGGACCGGGATAGCAATCAGCCCCAGCATTTT.